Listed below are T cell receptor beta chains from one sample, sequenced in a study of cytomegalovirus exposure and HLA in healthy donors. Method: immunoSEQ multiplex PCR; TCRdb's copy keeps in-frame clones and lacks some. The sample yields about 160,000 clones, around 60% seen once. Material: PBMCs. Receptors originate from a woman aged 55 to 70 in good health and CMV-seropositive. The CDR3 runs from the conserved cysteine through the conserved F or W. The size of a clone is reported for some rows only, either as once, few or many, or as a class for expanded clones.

cdr3_aa: CASSSEGWGETQYF; clone_size: NA; v_call: TRBV7-8; cdr3_length: 14; j_call: TRBJ2-5
cdr3_aa: CASSELAGDEQYF; clone_size: NA; v_call: TRBV27; cdr3_length: 13; j_call: TRBJ2-7
cdr3_aa: CASSPGQGISHEQYF; clone_size: NA; v_call: TRBV28; cdr3_length: 15; j_call: TRBJ2-7
cdr3_aa: CASSLTPAAGELFF; clone_size: NA; v_call: TRBV7-7; cdr3_length: 14; j_call: TRBJ2-2
cdr3_aa: CASSLPSGTSGSGNTGELFF; clone_size: NA; v_call: TRBV7-8; cdr3_length: 20; j_call: TRBJ2-2
cdr3_aa: CASSLQASPGSNQPQHF; clone_size: NA; v_call: TRBV7-2; cdr3_length: 17; j_call: TRBJ1-5
cdr3_aa: CASSLGQALYGYTF; clone_size: NA; v_call: TRBV7-2; cdr3_length: 14; j_call: TRBJ1-2
cdr3_aa: CASGFLTDRVGTDTQYF; clone_size: NA; v_call: TRBV12-5; cdr3_length: 17; j_call: TRBJ2-3
cdr3_aa: CASSLGGSGTGELFF; clone_size: NA; v_call: TRBV11-2; cdr3_length: 15; j_call: TRBJ2-2
cdr3_aa: CAWSVLGADEQYF; clone_size: NA; v_call: TRBV30; cdr3_length: 13; j_call: TRBJ2-7
cdr3_aa: CASSARTGSGETQYF; clone_size: few; v_call: TRBV6-6; cdr3_length: 15; j_call: TRBJ2-5
cdr3_aa: CASSVSAGGVDIQYF; clone_size: few; v_call: TRBV9; cdr3_length: 15; j_call: TRBJ2-4
cdr3_aa: CASSLAGGRPGELFF; clone_size: NA; v_call: TRBV7-9; cdr3_length: 15; j_call: TRBJ2-2
cdr3_aa: CASSIQGAADTQYF; clone_size: NA; v_call: TRBV28; cdr3_length: 14; j_call: TRBJ2-3
cdr3_aa: CASNLAGEETQYF; clone_size: once; v_call: TRBV5-1; cdr3_length: 13; j_call: TRBJ2-5
cdr3_aa: CASRTRDSLTGELFF; clone_size: NA; v_call: TRBV7-9; cdr3_length: 15; j_call: TRBJ2-2
cdr3_aa: CASSLGIGVQETQYF; clone_size: NA; v_call: TRBV11-3; cdr3_length: 15; j_call: TRBJ2-5
cdr3_aa: CASSLGTGGTEAFF; clone_size: few; v_call: TRBV5-1; cdr3_length: 14; j_call: TRBJ1-1
cdr3_aa: CASSLSGRASYNEQFF; clone_size: NA; v_call: TRBV9; cdr3_length: 16; j_call: TRBJ2-1
cdr3_aa: CASSPIIGSGSQGGELFF; clone_size: NA; v_call: TRBV4-2; cdr3_length: 18; j_call: TRBJ2-2
cdr3_aa: CAWSAWGGNNEQFF; clone_size: NA; v_call: TRBV30; cdr3_length: 14; j_call: TRBJ2-1
cdr3_aa: CASSESKVGNRGTGELFF; clone_size: NA; v_call: TRBV2; cdr3_length: 18; j_call: TRBJ2-2
cdr3_aa: CSAGDFYGYTF; clone_size: NA; v_call: TRBV20-1; cdr3_length: 11; j_call: TRBJ1-2
cdr3_aa: CASRRGPMNTEAFF; clone_size: NA; v_call: TRBV6-5; cdr3_length: 14; j_call: TRBJ1-1
cdr3_aa: CASSVDRVRQETQYF; clone_size: few; v_call: TRBV7-2; cdr3_length: 15; j_call: TRBJ2-5
cdr3_aa: CASSISGQGTDTQYF; clone_size: NA; v_call: TRBV19; cdr3_length: 15; j_call: TRBJ2-3
cdr3_aa: CASSVEKHQETQYF; clone_size: few; v_call: TRBV5-1; cdr3_length: 14; j_call: TRBJ2-5
cdr3_aa: CASLKTGTEGGYTF; clone_size: NA; v_call: TRBV19; cdr3_length: 14; j_call: TRBJ1-2
cdr3_aa: CASRAGQGRAKNIQYF; clone_size: NA; v_call: TRBV2; cdr3_length: 16; j_call: TRBJ2-4
cdr3_aa: CASSKPTMYLVAEAFF; clone_size: few; v_call: TRBV21-1; cdr3_length: 16; j_call: TRBJ1-1
cdr3_aa: CAWSVGTGANVLTF; clone_size: NA; v_call: TRBV30; cdr3_length: 14; j_call: TRBJ2-6
cdr3_aa: CSVQSGASNYGYTF; clone_size: few; v_call: TRBV29-1; cdr3_length: 14; j_call: TRBJ1-2
cdr3_aa: CASSLQGGVGYTF; clone_size: few; v_call: TRBV7-3; cdr3_length: 13; j_call: TRBJ1-2
cdr3_aa: CAITRDSKETQYF; clone_size: NA; v_call: TRBV10-3; cdr3_length: 13; j_call: TRBJ2-5
cdr3_aa: CASSSSSGETQYF; clone_size: few; v_call: TRBV5-1; cdr3_length: 13; j_call: TRBJ2-5
cdr3_aa: CASSSQGIATNEKLFF; clone_size: NA; v_call: TRBV13; cdr3_length: 16; j_call: TRBJ1-4
cdr3_aa: CASSYDRTSTEAFF; clone_size: NA; v_call: TRBV6-5; cdr3_length: 14; j_call: TRBJ1-1
cdr3_aa: CASSRTGDRTEAFF; clone_size: NA; v_call: TRBV18; cdr3_length: 14; j_call: TRBJ1-1
cdr3_aa: CASSLREYNEQFF; clone_size: NA; v_call: TRBV7-8; cdr3_length: 13; j_call: TRBJ2-1
cdr3_aa: CASSTLAGGPTDTQYF; clone_size: NA; v_call: TRBV4-1; cdr3_length: 16; j_call: TRBJ2-3
cdr3_aa: CASRLTGTSYGYTF; clone_size: few; v_call: TRBV28; cdr3_length: 14; j_call: TRBJ1-2
cdr3_aa: CASSWTGANYGYTF; clone_size: NA; v_call: TRBV2; cdr3_length: 14; j_call: TRBJ1-2
cdr3_aa: CSGSTGGYGYTF; clone_size: NA; v_call: TRBV29-1; cdr3_length: 12; j_call: TRBJ1-2
cdr3_aa: CASTLAGAPQETQYF; clone_size: NA; v_call: TRBV5-1; cdr3_length: 15; j_call: TRBJ2-5